The entry that follows covers one T cell receptor beta chain sequence. No antigen is known for it. The source of the sample is a study of shared clonotypes between healthy human individuals. The repertoire was sequenced with immunoSEQ multiplex PCR; TCRdb's copy has only in-frame clones and lacks some. The data show roughly 850,000 clones, around 96% seen once. Study conclusions and caveats: Incompleteness in sorted-subset sequencing, despite large depth, was shown by rarefaction.

CD8 cells regarded as naive lacked CD45RO, were positively chosen for CCR7, and omitted terminally differentiated effector memory CD45RA+ cells. Trimming took 6 bases from V and 3 from J, leaving 9 bases between them. The CDR3 covers 12 residues. Germline V gene sequence: CDR1 SNHLY, CDR2 FYNNEI. V usage is TRBV2 and J usage is TRBJ2-7; possible D gene TRBD2, 5 bases. This sequence was found in a man aged 25-45 years in good health. The specimen sequenced was naive CD8+ T cells sorted from blood. In nucleotides, the CDR3 is TGTGCCAGCAGATCTACTAGCTACGAGCAGTACTTC. This encodes CASRSTSYEQYF.